These 29 T cell receptor beta chains were sequenced from one sample in a study of blood T cell repertoires in COVID-19. Method: immunoSEQ multiplex PCR; TCRdb's copy keeps in-frame clones and lacks some. The sample lists about 200,000 clones, around 89% seen once, with 1.2% in the top ten. The sample comprised PBMCs or T cells enriched from blood (not recorded which). The receptors stem from a young man who had recovered from COVID-19.

Concerning this clone itself: The junction departs from the called germline gene at one end, perhaps through a read error. The chain combines TRBV6-5 with TRBJ1-6, with TRBD1 matching over 8 bases. The CDR3 consists of 16 residues. Germline CDR1 MNHEY, CDR2 SVGAGI. CDR3 DNA: TGTGCCAGCAGTTATTCAACAGGGGGAAATAACTCACCCCTCCACTTT. It specifies CASSYSTGGNNSPLHF.

This sequence joins TRBV9 and TRBJ2-1, with 7 nucleotides matching TRBD2. This CDR3 spans 16 amino acids. V dropped 0 bases and J dropped 8; count of bases not matched to a gene: 11. CDR1 is SGDLS, CDR2 YYNGEE, per germline. The CDR3 is CASSVGGRDLRDEQFF. Written as DNA, the CDR3 is TGTGCCAGCAGCGTAGGAGGGAGGGACCTCAGGGATGAGCAGTTCTTC.

The chain links TRBV9 to TRBJ2-2; D not resolved. Germline CDR1 SGDLS, CDR2 YYNGEE. V shed 3 bases and J shed 4 bases, with 4 bases lying between them. CDR3 length equals 12 residues. The CDR3: CASSGSTGELFF. CDR3 coding DNA: TGTGCCAGCAGCGGTAGCACCGGGGAGCTGTTTTTT.

The chain uses TRBV30 and TRBJ2-3; 7 bases map to TRBD1. Germline trimming cut 4 bases from V and 4 bases from J; bases unmatched to any gene: 2. Germline CDR1 reads GTSNPN; CDR2 reads SVGIG (reference sequence). The CDR3 loop spans 12 amino acids. The CDR3 bases are TGTGCCTGGAATCAGGGGGCAGATACGCAGTATTTT. Its translation: CAWNQGADTQYF.

The gene calls are TRBV29-1 and TRBJ2-2, with a possible D match to TRBD2 (6 bases). The CDR3 is 13 residues long. V lost 4 bases and J 4 bases, leaving 10 bases between the germline ends. Germline loops: CDR1 SQVTM, CDR2 ANQGSEA. CDR3 sequence: CSVAYGGTGELFF. The DNA for the CDR3 is TGCAGCGTTGCTTACGGGGGCACCGGGGAGCTGTTTTTT.

V and J are TRBV11-2 and TRBJ2-5; tentatively, D is TRBD1 (6 bases). V dropped 0 bases and J dropped 5 bases, with 16 bases sitting between them. In germline, CDR1 is SGHAT, CDR2 FQNNGV. CDR3 length: 16 residues. CDR3 residues: CASSLDPGRGMETQYF. The CDR3 bases are TGTGCCAGCAGCTTAGATCCGGGCAGGGGAATGGAGACCCAGTACTTC.

The genes are TRBV9 and TRBJ2-5; 7 nucleotides agree with TRBD1. Germline-derived CDR1 and CDR2 are SGDLS and YYNGEE. The CDR3 has 16 amino acids. V dropped 0 bases and J dropped 5; count of bases not matched to a gene: 10. The CDR3 loop is CASSVADRELRETQYF. CDR3 sequence (DNA): TGTGCCAGCAGCGTAGCCGACAGGGAGTTACGGGAGACCCAGTACTTC.

V is TRBV6-5 and J is TRBJ2-5; D is perhaps TRBD1 (5 bases). V lost 0 bases to trimming and J lost 0 bases, with 11 bases between them. The length of the CDR3 is 16 residues. Per the germline V gene, CDR1 is MNHEY and CDR2 is SVGAGI. CDR3 amino acids: CASSYSISGYQETQYF. The CDR3 DNA follows: TGTGCCAGCAGTTACTCGATATCAGGGTACCAAGAGACCCAGTACTTC.

The chain combines TRBV5-8 with TRBJ2-4; 8 bases line up with TRBD2. V dropped 4 bases and J dropped 7; count of bases not matched to a gene: 13. This CDR3 has 16 residues. Germline CDR1 SGHTS, CDR2 YDEGEE. Here the CDR3 reads CASSPGGTPSRNIQYF. Here the CDR3 DNA reads TGTGCCAGCAGCCCGGGAGGGACACCCTCCAGGAACATTCAGTACTTC.

The chain combines TRBV6-2 or TRBV6-3 with TRBJ1-5, with 8 bases matching TRBD1. The CDR3 runs to 16 residues. Germline CDR1 reads MNHEY; CDR2 reads SVGEGT. V gave up 3 bases and J gave up 7 bases; unmatched junction bases: 11. CDR3 in DNA: TGTGCCAGCAGTTATTCAAGGCGGACAGGGAGGCAGCCCCAGCATTTT. Its translation is CASSYSRRTGRQPQHF.

The J gene is TRBJ1-3, the V gene TRBV6-2 or TRBV6-3, with D hard to call. V was shortened by 0 bases and J by 0 bases, with 9 bases between the two germline ends. This CDR3 region has 16 residues. The germline V gene has CDR1 MNHEY and CDR2 SVGEGT. CDR3 coding DNA: TGTGCCAGCAGTTACTCGATTCCGAGCTCTGGAAACACCATATATTTT. This codes for CASSYSIPSSGNTIYF.

The J gene is TRBJ1-2, the V gene TRBV18; D is possibly TRBD1 (6 bases). This CDR3 has 13 amino acids. Looked up from germline, CDR1 is KGHSH and CDR2 is LQKENI. Trimming took 6 bases from V and 3 from J, leaving 11 bases between them. The DNA of the CDR3 is TGTGCCAGCTCGCCCTCAGGGGACTATGGCTACACCTTC. Translation gives CASSPSGDYGYTF.

The chain carries TRBV27 and TRBJ2-4; perhaps TRBD1 as D (6 bases). The CDR3 sequence is 16 residues long. The V end lost 2 bases, the J end lost 2 bases, and 13 bases lay between the germline ends. Germline V gene data show CDR1 as MNHEY and CDR2 as SMNVEV (reference sequence). CDR3 protein: CASSLIRDKSKNIQYF. CDR3 coding DNA: TGTGCCAGCAGTTTAATCCGGGACAAATCCAAAAACATTCAGTACTTC.

The chain combines TRBV25-1 with TRBJ2-5, with 8 bases lining up with TRBD2. V shed 5 bases and J 4 bases; nucleotides not matched to a gene: 6. Germline V CDR1 and CDR2: MGHDK, SYGVNS. The CDR3 has 14 amino acids. CDR3 sequence (DNA): TGTGCCAGCAGTAAACCGGGGGGGGGAGAGACCCAGTACTTC. Its protein is CASSKPGGGETQYF.

Points on this clone: The junction shows a germline mismatch at one end, possibly a read error. V and J are TRBV7-7 and TRBJ2-7; 12 bases align to TRBD2. Looked up from germline, CDR1 is SSHAT and CDR2 is FNYEAQ (reference sequence). The CDR3 extends over 17 amino acids. CDR3 sequence reads: CASSPDSPSGRAGEQYF. In nucleotides, the CDR3 is TGTGCTAGCAGTCCAGACAGCCCTAGCGGGAGGGCCGGCGAGCAGTACTTC.

This chain links TRBV7-9 with TRBJ1-5; D ambiguous. Trimming removed 6 bases from V and 3 bases from J, with 12 bases in between. Germline V lookup: CDR1 SEHNR, CDR2 FQNEAQ (reference sequence). The CDR3 has 14 amino acids. CDR3 in DNA: TGTGCCAGCAGACTTGGCAGCGACAATCAGCCCCAGCATTTT. Its protein product is CASRLGSDNQPQHF.

The chain links TRBV19 to TRBJ1-2; a weak D match, TRBD1 (5 bases). The V gene lost 5 bases and the J gene lost 0 bases, with 13 bases spanning the gap. The germline CDR1 and CDR2 sequences are LNHDA and SQIVND (reference sequence). The CDR3 is made up of 15 amino acids. This CDR3 reads CASSAPGIANYGYTF. The CDR3 DNA reads as TGTGCCAGTAGTGCACCAGGGATCGCTAACTATGGCTACACCTTC.

The rearrangement uses TRBV5-6 and TRBJ1-2, with D unresolved. The CDR3 is 11 residues long. Germline loops: CDR1 SGHDT, CDR2 YYEEEE. V was cut by 1 base and J by 7 bases, with 5 bases left in between. CDR3 sequence reads: CASSLNGGYTF. The CDR3 region has the DNA TGTGCCAGCAGCTTGAACGGTGGCTACACCTTC.

This clone was counted once. This chain connects TRBV5-4 to TRBJ2-1, with D perhaps matching TRBD1 (7 bases). Germline values: CDR1 SGHNT, CDR2 YYREEE (reference sequence). The V and J ends lost 3 bases and 6 bases respectively, with 16 bases between them. The CDR3 has 15 residues. CDR3 sequence reads: CASSSRGDLRNEQFF. In DNA form, the CDR3 reads TGTGCCAGCAGCTCCAGGGGGGATCTACGCAATGAGCAGTTCTTC.

This clone was seen once. The CDR3 loop is CASRLQAVTGELFF. For the CDR3, the DNA is TGTGCCAGCAGGCTACAGGCGGTCACCGGGGAGCTGTTTTTT. The chain uses TRBV3-1 (or the pseudogene TRBV3-2) and TRBJ2-2; D perhaps matches TRBD1 (5 bases). V lost 6 bases to trimming and J lost 4 bases, with 12 bases between them. The CDR3 is 14 amino acids. Per germline, CDR1 LGHDT and CDR2 YNNKEL (reference sequence).

The chain uses TRBV5-4 and TRBJ2-5, with D perhaps matching TRBD1 (6 bases). Germline V gene data show CDR1 as SGHNT and CDR2 as YYREEE (reference sequence). Deletions cut 4 bases from V and 1 base from J, with 17 bases between. The CDR3 contains 16 residues. The CDR3 spells CASSPDSDATQETQYF. The CDR3 DNA sequence: TGTGCCAGCAGCCCGGACAGCGACGCCACCCAAGAGACCCAGTACTTC.

This chain joins TRBV7-2 and TRBJ2-7; 7 bases are a match to TRBD2. The CDR3 sequence is 16 residues long. J was trimmed by 2 bases and V by 5 bases; bases with no gene match: 12. CDR1 is SGHTA, CDR2 FQGNSA, per germline. The chain's CDR3 is CASSLRSGTTPYEQYF. The CDR3 DNA sequence: TGTGCCAGCAGCCTGCGCTCCGGGACTACACCCTACGAGCAGTACTTC.

CDR3: CASSHLLAGSYNEQFF. CDR3 DNA: TGCGCCAGCAGCCATCTACTAGCGGGGTCCTACAATGAGCAGTTCTTC. This rearrangement joins TRBV4-1 to TRBJ2-1; 10 bases fit TRBD2. The germline gives CDR1 MGHRA, CDR2 YSYEKL. This CDR3 has 16 amino acids. The V and J ends lost 3 bases and 1 base, in that order; junction bases with no gene match: 3.

The rearrangement links TRBV28 to TRBJ2-7; 9 bases align to TRBD1. CDR3 length equals 18 residues. With 2 bases clipped from V and 3 bases from J, the junction kept 14 bases outside the gene matches. The V gene's germline CDR1 is MDHEN and CDR2 SYDVKM. The CDR3 DNA sequence: TGTGCCAGCAGTTTAAGGTCGGGACAGGGTTCGGTTAGCTACGAGCAGTACTTC. Its protein product is CASSLRSGQGSVSYEQYF.

The rearrangement links TRBV30 to TRBJ1-5; D is perhaps TRBD1 (6 bases). The CDR3 consists of 12 residues. The V end lost 2 bases, the J end lost 15 bases, and 17 bases lay between the germline ends. Germline CDR1 GTSNPN, CDR2 SVGIG (reference sequence). The CDR3 DNA reads TGTGCCTGGAGTCCCCCGGGGGGCACTTCGCATTTT. This gives the protein CAWSPPGGTSHF.

V is TRBV28 and J is TRBJ1-6; 7 nucleotides align to TRBD1. Losses at the gene ends were 7 bases for V and 5 bases for J; bases not matched to a gene: 5. This CDR3 region has 14 residues. Germline lookup yields CDR1 MDHEN and CDR2 SYDVKM. CDR3 sequence (DNA): TGTGCCAGCACGGGACAGATCCATAATTCACCCCTCCACTTT. This translates into CASTGQIHNSPLHF.

The J gene is TRBJ2-6, the V gene TRBV7-9; D call uncertain. The CDR3 extends over 16 amino acids. Germline V gives CDR1 SEHNR, CDR2 FQNEAQ (reference sequence). V was pared by 3 bases and J by 0 bases, with 9 bases between. The CDR3 DNA reads TGTGCCAGCAGCTTTTACATGTCCTCTGGGGCCAACGTCCTGACTTTC. It yields the protein CASSFYMSSGANVLTF.

The chain combines TRBV11-2 with TRBJ2-7; D not resolved. This CDR3 has 14 amino acids. The germline V gene has CDR1 SGHAT and CDR2 FQNNGV. With 1 base removed from V and 2 bases from J, the gap between germline ends came to 9 bases. The CDR3 DNA reads as TGTGCCAGCAGCTTAGGGGCGAAGGCCTACGAGCAGTACTTC. This translates into CASSLGAKAYEQYF.

This clone was detected once. The chain combines TRBV14 with TRBJ2-1; 10 nucleotides align to TRBD2. The CDR3 contains 16 residues. Trimming at V came to 6 bases and at J to 9 bases, leaving 14 bases not matched to a gene. Per the germline V gene, CDR1 is SGHDN and CDR2 is FVKESK. CDR3 sequence: CASSPSGGAVFVEQFF. The CDR3 DNA reads as TGTGCCAGCAGTCCAAGCGGGGGGGCCGTATTTGTTGAGCAGTTCTTC. The whole variable domain, remainder taken from reference TRBV14 and TRBJ2-1, is EAGVTQFPSHSVIEKGQTVTLRCDPISGHDNLYWYRRVMGKEIKFLLHFVKESKQDESGMPNNRFLAERTGGTYSTLKVQPAELEDSGVYFCASSPSGGAVFVEQFFGPGTRLTVL.